Each of the 18 T cell receptor beta chains below was sequenced from the same sample in a study of cytomegalovirus exposure and HLA in healthy donors. PCR employed 60 Vbeta and 13 Jbeta primers. TCRdb keeps only in-frame clones here, not all; method: immunoSEQ multiplex PCR. The sample includes 150,000 to 200,000 clones, around 77% of them seen just once. The source material was PBMCs. All receptors come from a man aged 40-50 years in good health and CMV-seronegative.

V and J are TRBV28 and TRBJ2-7, with D maybe TRBD2 (5 bases). This CDR3 spans 13 amino acids. The germline V and J ends were trimmed by 5 bases and 6 bases, with 14 bases remaining between them. Germline V gene sequence: CDR1 MDHEN, CDR2 SYDVKM. The CDR3 bases are TGTGCCAGCAGTGTGACTACCTCCGGCGAGCAGTACGTC. It translates to CASSVTTSGEQYV.

The V gene is TRBV7-9, the J gene TRBJ2-7, with D hard to call. The germline gives CDR1 SEHNR, CDR2 FQNEAQ (reference sequence). Trimming removed 2 bases at V and 4 bases at J, with 12 bases between. This CDR3 has 14 amino acids. CDR3 sequence: CASSLSQVVYEQYF. The CDR3 DNA is TGTGCCAGCAGCTTATCACAAGTCGTTTACGAGCAGTACTTC.

The V gene is TRBV7-9, the J gene TRBJ2-1; 12 bases line up with TRBD2. Germline loops: CDR1 SEHNR, CDR2 FQNEAQ (reference sequence). The CDR3 runs 17 residues. Germline trimming cut 0 bases from V and 8 bases from J; bases unmatched to any gene: 8. The CDR3 region has the DNA TGTGCCAGCAGCTTAGCGCTAGCGGGAGGGCAAGGGGATGAGCAGTTCTTC. It codes for CASSLALAGGQGDEQFF.

The chain recombines TRBV6-1 with TRBJ1-5; TRBD1 is a possible D gene (5 bases). Germline V CDR1 and CDR2: MNHNS, SASEGT. The V end was cut by 4 bases, the J end by 7 bases, with 14 bases between. This CDR3 has 14 residues. In DNA form, the CDR3 reads TGTGCCAGCAGTGTCAGCGGGGGGGGACAGCCCCAGCATTTT. This translates into CASSVSGGGQPQHF.

The chain joins TRBV7-2 to TRBJ2-7; 13 nucleotides align to TRBD2. The CDR3 has 15 amino acids. CDR1 is SGHTA and CDR2 is FQGNSA in the germline V gene. J gave up 4 bases and V 6 bases, and 6 bases lay outside the gene matches. The CDR3 nucleotides read TGTGCCAGCAGTCTGACTAGCGGGAGGCAATACGAGCAGTACTTC. This gives the protein CASSLTSGRQYEQYF.

This chain uses TRBV7-9 with TRBJ2-6; D may be TRBD1 (6 bases). The germline V gene encodes CDR1 SEHNR and CDR2 FQNEAQ (reference sequence). Trimming took 5 bases from V and 4 from J, leaving 12 bases between them. The CDR3 is 15 amino acids. This chain's CDR3 is CASSPPGDGANVLTF. CDR3 sequence (DNA): TGTGCCAGCAGCCCCCCAGGGGACGGGGCCAACGTCCTGACTTTC.

The rearrangement joins TRBV16 to TRBJ1-2; 7 bases match TRBD1. V lost 4 bases, J lost 8 bases, and 7 bases stayed unmatched. Looked up from germline, CDR1 is KGHSY and CDR2 is FQNENV. CDR3 length: 13 amino acids. In nucleotides, the CDR3 is TGTGCCAGCAGCCCGACAGGGTTTAAGGGCTACACCTTC. Translating it yields CASSPTGFKGYTF.

CDR3: CASSLSSGQGDQETQYF. CDR3 bases: TGTGCCAGCAGCTTGAGTTCGGGACAGGGGGACCAAGAGACCCAGTACTTC. This chain uses TRBV5-4 with TRBJ2-5; 11 bases are shared with TRBD1. The J segment lost 0 bases and the V segment lost 1 base, leaving 5 bases of the junction unmatched. The CDR3 has 17 amino acids. CDR1 SGHNT and CDR2 YYREEE come from the germline V gene (reference sequence).

The rearrangement joins TRBV7-8 to TRBJ1-5, with D tentatively TRBD1 (5 bases). CDR3 length: 15 amino acids. Trimming took 1 base from V and 3 from J, leaving 10 bases between them. Per the germline V gene, CDR1 is SGHVS and CDR2 is FQNEAQ. CDR3 in amino acids: CASSLVAGNNQPQHF. Written as DNA, the CDR3 is TGTGCCAGCAGCTTAGTCGCAGGGAACAATCAGCCCCAGCATTTT.

This clone has only a few counts. V and J are TRBV7-2 and TRBJ2-7; D is uncertain. Germline V gene sequence: CDR1 SGHTA, CDR2 FQGNSA. The CDR3 sequence is 12 residues long. V gave up 3 bases and J gave up 0 bases, with 3 bases separating them. For the CDR3, the DNA is TGTGCCAGCAGCTTGAGCTCCTACGAGCAGTACTTC. Residues: CASSLSSYEQYF.

V gene TRBV28 combines with J gene TRBJ2-7, with 9 bases that match TRBD1. V was pared by 3 bases and J by 5 bases, with 8 bases of the junction left unmatched. The V gene's germline CDR1 is MDHEN and CDR2 SYDVKM. This CDR3 has 15 amino acids. DNA for the CDR3: TGTGCCAGCAGTTTTGGAGGACAGGGGTATGACGAGCAGTACTTC. This gives the protein CASSFGGQGYDEQYF.

In regard to this clone: The same CDR3 can be traced to other DNA sequences in this sample. The gene calls are TRBV5-6 and TRBJ2-3, with 9 bases lining up with TRBD1. From germline, CDR1 is SGHDT and CDR2 YYEEEE. J was trimmed by 3 bases and V by 3 bases; bases with no gene match: 2. The CDR3 is made up of 14 amino acids. The CDR3 nucleotides read TGTGCCAGCAGCTGGGACAGGGCGACAGATACGCAGTATTTT. Translating gives CASSWDRATDTQYF.

The chain carries TRBV18 and TRBJ1-2; D is ambiguous. Germline V gene data show CDR1 as KGHSH and CDR2 as LQKENI. The CDR3 covers 14 residues. Deletions cut 0 bases from V and 4 bases from J, with 9 bases between. CDR3: CASSPPGRFYGYTF. CDR3 nucleotide sequence: TGTGCCAGCTCACCACCGGGCAGATTCTATGGCTACACCTTC.

A word on this clone: Germline is not matched at one junction end, which may reflect a read error. V usage is TRBV5-1 and J usage is TRBJ2-6, with D tentatively TRBD1 (5 bases). Germline CDR1 is SGHRS and CDR2 is YFSETQ. The CDR3 runs 14 residues. The CDR3 DNA sequence: TGCGCCAGCAGCTTGGACTCTGGGGCCAACGGCCTGACTTTC. It translates to CASSLDSGANGLTF.

The chain links TRBV7-2 to TRBJ1-4, with TRBD1 as a possible D gene (6 bases). Trimming removed 4 bases at V and 0 bases at J, with 9 bases between. The CDR3 covers 15 residues. Per the germline V gene, CDR1 is SGHTA and CDR2 is FQGNSA. CDR3 DNA: TGTGCCAGCAGCTGGGGACACCCAACTAATGAAAAACTGTTTTTT. Its protein product is CASSWGHPTNEKLFF. Filled out from reference TRBV7-2 and TRBJ1-4, the complete variable domain reads GAGVSQSPSNKVTEKGKDVELRCDPISGHTALYWYRQSLGQGLEFLIYFQGNSAPDKSGLPSDRFSAERTGGSVSTLTIQRTQQEDSAVYLCASSWGHPTNEKLFFGSGTQLSVL.

The chain joins TRBV19 to TRBJ2-6; D is uncertain. The CDR3 is 14 residues long. CDR1 is LNHDA, CDR2 SQIVND, per germline (reference sequence). The V end lost 6 bases, the J end lost 0 bases, and 6 bases lay between the germline ends. CDR3 region: CASSRSSGANVLTF. The CDR3 bases are TGTGCCAGTAGCCGCAGCTCTGGGGCCAACGTCCTGACTTTC.

The J gene is TRBJ2-3, the V gene TRBV7-3; TRBD2 matches 10 bases. The V and J ends lost 2 bases and 6 bases, in that order; junction bases with no gene match: 14. Germline V CDR1 and CDR2: SGHTA, FQGTGA. The CDR3 covers 18 residues. In nucleotides, the CDR3 is TGTGCCAGCAGCTTAGATCGCGGGCTAGCGGGAGAGGAGGATACGCAGTATTTT. Amino acid sequence: CASSLDRGLAGEEDTQYF.

V gene TRBV29-1 combines with J gene TRBJ2-2; 7 nucleotides agree with TRBD1. CDR1 is SQVTM, CDR2 ANQGSEA, per germline. V lost 7 bases, J lost 0 bases, and 8 bases stayed unmatched. CDR3 length: 15 residues. CDR3 protein: CSANAGTANTGELFF. The DNA of the CDR3 is TGCAGCGCCAATGCCGGGACAGCGAACACCGGGGAGCTGTTTTTT.